One sample yielded the 17 T cell receptor beta chains listed below, sequenced in a study of blood T cell repertoires in COVID-19. Method: immunoSEQ multiplex PCR; TCRdb's copy keeps in-frame clones and lacks some. The sample has around 230,000 clones, roughly 80% seen once. The material sequenced was peripheral blood. The receptor source for this set is a woman of 80 years or more with acute or convalescent COVID-19.

V gene TRBV2 combines with J gene TRBJ2-7; possible D gene TRBD2, 7 bases. This CDR3 is 16 amino acids long. Trimming removed 2 bases from V and 1 base from J, with 15 bases in between. The germline CDR1 and CDR2 sequences are SNHLY and FYNNEI. This CDR3 reads CASSEIGGARSYEQYF. The DNA for the CDR3 is TGTGCCAGCAGTGAAATAGGGGGGGCGCGGTCCTACGAGCAGTACTTC.

The V gene is TRBV7-9, the J gene TRBJ1-5, with 7 bases aligning to TRBD1. V lost 4 bases to trimming and J lost 9 bases; unmatched junction nucleotides: 15. Germline CDR1 SEHNR, CDR2 FQNEAQ (reference sequence). This CDR3 is 16 amino acids long. Written as DNA, the CDR3 is TGTGCCAGCAGCTCCGATATCGGGACAGCTCAGAGGCCCCAGCATTTT. Translating it yields CASSSDIGTAQRPQHF.

The chain is built from TRBV13 and TRBJ2-5, with TRBD1 matching 7 bases. J was trimmed by 5 bases and V by 4 bases; bases with no gene match: 10. This CDR3 has 15 residues. CDR1 is PRHDT and CDR2 is FYEKMQ in the germline V gene (reference sequence). CDR3 in DNA: TGTGCCAGCAGCTCACCCTCGACAGGGTTGGAGACCCAGTACTTC. This sequence encodes CASSSPSTGLETQYF.

This clone appeared a single time. The chain is built from TRBV27 and TRBJ1-2, with 7 positions matching TRBD1. With 3 bases clipped from V and 8 bases from J, the junction kept 18 bases outside the gene matches. The germline V gene has CDR1 MNHEY and CDR2 SMNVEV (reference sequence). The CDR3 has 17 residues. This CDR3 reads CASSFRALRQGEGGYTF. The CDR3 region has the DNA TGTGCCAGCAGTTTTCGAGCCCTTCGACAGGGAGAAGGAGGCTACACCTTC.

The chain combines TRBV18 with TRBJ1-1, with no clear D. Germline V CDR1 and CDR2: KGHSH, LQKENI. With 1 base removed from V and 4 bases from J, the gap between germline ends came to 7 bases. This CDR3 region has 13 residues. This CDR3 reads CASSPRQPTEAFF. CDR3 sequence (DNA): TGTGCCAGCTCACCACGACAACCCACTGAAGCTTTCTTT.

The chain links TRBV6-1 to TRBJ1-5; D remains unclear. The V and J ends lost 0 bases and 4 bases respectively, with 10 bases between them. The CDR3 runs 15 residues. The germline gives CDR1 MNHNS, CDR2 SASEGT. CDR3 DNA: TGTGCCAGCAGTGAAGCGCTTCGGGGTAATCAGCCCCAGCATTTT. Translated, it gives CASSEALRGNQPQHF.

This chain links TRBV7-3 with TRBJ2-2; 7 nucleotides agree with TRBD2. The germline V gene has CDR1 SGHTA and CDR2 FQGTGA. This CDR3 has 14 residues. V was pared by 8 bases and J by 2 bases, with 5 bases of the junction left unmatched. CDR3 nucleotide sequence: TGTGCCAGCGCTGGGGGGGGAAACACCGGGGAGCTGTTTTTT. Encoded protein: CASAGGGNTGELFF.

The chain carries TRBV5-1 and TRBJ2-2; tentatively, D is TRBD2 (6 bases). V was clipped by 1 base and J by 6 bases, with 7 bases between them. This CDR3 region has 13 residues. Germline assignment: CDR1 SGHRS and CDR2 YFSETQ. CDR3 in DNA: TGCGCCAGCAGCTTGCCGGGGGCCGGGGAGCTGTTTTTT. The encoded protein is CASSLPGAGELFF.

The chain couples TRBV19 to TRBJ2-3; D gene uncertain. Germline V gene sequence: CDR1 LNHDA, CDR2 SQIVND (reference sequence). The CDR3 is made up of 15 amino acids. With 1 base removed from V and 0 bases from J, the gap between germline ends came to 8 bases. The CDR3, as DNA: TGTGCCAGTAGTATAGCACAGCCCAGCACAGATACGCAGTATTTT. Protein product: CASSIAQPSTDTQYF.

The rearrangement joins TRBV29-1 to TRBJ1-2; D call uncertain. CDR1 and CDR2 (germline): SQVTM, ANQGSEA. CDR3 length: 13 amino acids. V lost 1 base, J lost 0 bases, and 6 bases lay in between. CDR3 in amino acids: CSVEGLTNYGYTF. In DNA, the CDR3 is TGCAGCGTTGAAGGACTAACTAACTATGGCTACACCTTC.

This clone was recorded only once. The chain has TRBV7-9 and TRBJ2-3; D remains unclear. V dropped 4 bases and J dropped 0 bases, with 23 bases sitting between them. The germline gives CDR1 SEHNR, CDR2 FQNEAQ (reference sequence). The CDR3 sequence is 19 residues long. CDR3 region: CASSSLVSSHTPSTDTQYF. CDR3 coding DNA: TGTGCCAGCAGCTCCTTGGTTAGCTCCCATACCCCTAGCACAGATACGCAGTATTTT.

The CDR3 region has the DNA TGTGCCAGCAGCCACCCGGACAGGGATGGAAACACCATATATTTT. Translated, it gives CASSHPDRDGNTIYF. The chain has TRBV4-2 and TRBJ1-3, with 8 bases matching TRBD1. The length of the CDR3 is 15 residues. V dropped 3 bases and J dropped 3; count of bases not matched to a gene: 4. The germline gives CDR1 LGHNA, CDR2 YNFKEQ.

At least ten counts were recorded for this clone. CDR3 nucleotides: TGTGCCAGCAGCTGGAGCGGGGGGAACACAGATACGCAGTATTTT. Encoded protein: CASSWSGGNTDTQYF. The chain employs TRBV5-5 and TRBJ2-3, with TRBD2 matching 9 bases. CDR3 length: 15 amino acids. The germline V gene has CDR1 SGHKS and CDR2 YYEKEE (reference sequence). V shed 3 bases, J shed 2 bases, and the junction held 4 bases outside the gene matches.

The rearrangement uses TRBV9 and TRBJ1-4, with 7 bases identical to TRBD1. Germline V gene sequence: CDR1 SGDLS, CDR2 YYNGEE. The CDR3 consists of 15 residues. The trim removed 4 bases at V and 5 bases at J, leaving 8 bases unmatched. The CDR3: CASSLEGGGNEKLFF. CDR3 bases: TGTGCCAGCAGCCTAGAAGGGGGCGGGAATGAAAAACTGTTTTTT.

V is TRBV6-5 and J is TRBJ1-1; perhaps TRBD1 as D (6 bases). The CDR3 loop spans 14 amino acids. Trimming left V 8 bases short and J 1 base short, with 14 bases between. The V gene's germline CDR1 is MNHEY and CDR2 SVGAGI. CDR3 sequence reads: CASRKGGGNTEAFF. CDR3 sequence (DNA): TGTGCCAGCCGAAAAGGGGGGGGGAACACTGAAGCTTTCTTT.

The chain links TRBV5-1 to TRBJ2-1, with D unclear. V lost 0 bases, J lost 0 bases, and 7 bases lay in between. From germline, CDR1 is SGHRS and CDR2 YFSETQ. The CDR3 sequence is 15 residues long. In DNA, the CDR3 is TGCGCCAGCAGCTTGGACGCGAGCTCCTACAATGAGCAGTTCTTC. It translates to CASSLDASSYNEQFF.

The chain carries TRBV18 and TRBJ1-1; the match to TRBD1 covers 8 bases. Germline loops: CDR1 KGHSH, CDR2 LQKENI. This CDR3 spans 14 amino acids. V shed 2 bases, J shed 5 bases, and the junction held 4 bases outside the gene matches. CDR3 nucleotide sequence: TGTGCCAGCTCACCAACAGGGGGGGGGACTGAAGCTTTCTTT. This translates into CASSPTGGGTEAFF. Full variable domain (outside the CDR3, taken from reference TRBV18 and TRBJ1-1): NAGVMQNPRHLVRRRGQEARLRCSPMKGHSHVYWYRQLPEEGLKFMVYLQKENIIDESGMPKERFSAEFPKEGPSILRIQQVVRGDSAAYFCASSPTGGGTEAFFGQGTRLTVV.